This T cell receptor beta chain originates from a study of T cell responses to AZD1222 COVID-19 vaccine. The overall study: Second doses were pooled across both intervals (about 4 or about 12 weeks).

Comments on this clone: Its antigen remains unidentified.

The germline V gene has CDR1 MNHEY and CDR2 SMNVEV (reference sequence). With 4 bases removed from V and 1 base from J, the gap between germline ends came to 1 base. The CDR3 runs 11 residues. Study-wide points: Sampled repertoires all dated from after the peak T cell response. Of spike-specific TCRs, nearly half reportedly target regions left unmutated in variants.

Sequencing used immunoSEQ multiplex PCR; TCRdb keeps in-frame clones, though not all of them. The sample holds fewer than 200,000 clones; 85% to 95% are singletons and the top ten take less than 11%. This clonotype was sampled from an adult in good health. Sequenced material: peripheral blood, taken on day 0 of AZD1222 vaccination. V and J are TRBV27 and TRBJ2-5, with D unclear. This CDR3 reads CASSSQETQYF. CDR3 bases: TGTGCCAGCAGTTCCCAAGAGACCCAGTACTTC.